Presented here are 3 T cell receptor beta chains from one specimen sequenced in a study of PD-1 blockade in classical Hodgkin lymphoma. Generated by immunoSEQ multiplex PCR, the TCRdb table keeps only in-frame clones and is missing some. The table shows approximately 19,000 clones, with 77% occurring only once. Autologous stem cell transplantation was followed by relapse in every patient, and brentuximab vedotin exposure varied. The sample in question was peripheral blood mononuclear cells (PBMCs), obtained before the second cycle of nivolumab. All receptors derive from a human donor with classical Hodgkin lymphoma.

V and J are TRBV7-9 and TRBJ1-2; D uncertain. The CDR3 length is 14 residues. V was trimmed by 3 bases and J by 11 bases, leaving 19 bases between them. Per the germline V gene, CDR1 is SEHNR and CDR2 is FQNEAQ (reference sequence). The CDR3 bases are TGTGCCAGCAGCTTTAGTAGGGAAATTACTTTGTACACCTTC. As protein: CASSFSREITLYTF. Complete variable domain (other parts from reference TRBV7-9 and TRBJ1-2): DTGVSQNPRHKITKRGQNVTFRCDPISEHNRLYWYRQTLGQGPEFLTYFQNEAQLEKSRLLSDRFSAERPKGSFSTLEIQRTEQGDSAMYLCASSFSREITLYTFGSGTRLTVV.

This chain uses TRBV5-5 with TRBJ1-5; TRBD1 aligns across 8 bases. The CDR3 has 16 amino acids. Germline loops: CDR1 SGHKS, CDR2 YYEKEE (reference sequence). V lost 1 base to trimming and J lost 0 bases; unmatched junction nucleotides: 3. CDR3 DNA sequence: TGTGCCAGCAGCTTGTCAGGGGGCTATAGCAATCAGCCCCAGCATTTT. As protein: CASSLSGGYSNQPQHF.

This clone was seen only a few times. CDR3 DNA sequence: TGTGCCAGCACCCATAAAGGGGGCAGCTACGAGCAGTACTTC. Translated: CASTHKGGSYEQYF. V is TRBV2 and J is TRBJ2-7, with TRBD1 matching 7 bases. The V gene's germline CDR1 is SNHLY and CDR2 FYNNEI. CDR3 length equals 14 residues. The junction had 9 bases not matched to a gene; V was cut back by 7 bases and J by 3 bases. Supplemented by reference TRBV2 and TRBJ2-7, the full variable domain reads EPEVTQTPSHQVTQMGQEVILRCVPISNHLYFYWYRQILGQKVEFLVSFYNNEISEKSEIFDDQFSVERPDGSNFTLKIRSTKLEDSAMYFCASTHKGGSYEQYFGPGTRLTVT.